This TCR beta chain appears in the sequencing data of a study of tumor and adjacent non-tumor tissue in lung cancer. Study overall: Histology: 12 adenocarcinoma, 2 squamous cell carcinoma, 1 small cell lung cancer. Around 4.4 million productive TCRbeta reads were obtained per sample on average. Study-level results: In normal lung, the top 100 clones were significantly more dominant than in tumor.

Notes on this clonotype: What it binds is not known. The junction departs from germline at one end; a sequencing error may be responsible.

Germline values: CDR1 SGHNT, CDR2 YYREEE (reference sequence). CDR3 size: 14 residues. No cell sorting was done before RNA was extracted from the tissue. Distant lung tissue was collected more than 3 cm away from the tumor edge. A modified ARM-PCR protocol with three rounds of nested PCR amplified TCRbeta. TCRdb re-called the multiplex PCR reads with MiXCR, one entry per CDR3 protein. Of about 77,000 distinct CDR3 sequences listed, 76% are singletons. Sample: distant non-tumor lung tissue. This chain links TRBV5-4 with TRBJ1-2; D is perhaps TRBD1 (6 bases). The source of this sequence is a man in his 70s with non-small cell lung cancer. The CDR3 DNA follows: TGTGCCAGCAACGGAGAAAACAGGGCTGAAGGCTACAGCTTC. Its translation is CASNGENRAEGYSF. Together with reference TRBV5-4 and TRBJ1-2, the CDR3 gives the full variable domain: ETGVTQSPTHLIKTRGQQVTLRCSSQSGHNTVSWYQQALGQGPQFIFQYYREEENGRGNFPPRFSGLQFPNYSSELNVNALELDDSALYLCASNGENRAEGYSFGSGTRLTVV.